This T cell receptor (beta chain) was obtained from a study of blood T cell repertoires in COVID-19. Across the whole study: Italy, Spain and the United States were the sources of the convalescent and acute COVID-19 samples. Nucleic acid was either cDNA or gDNA, and it came from T cells, B-cell-depleted T cells, or PBMCs.

The germline V and J ends were trimmed by 3 bases and 6 bases, with 15 bases remaining between them. The CDR3 is 14 amino acids. The germline V gene has CDR1 SGHRS and CDR2 YFSETQ. Per the study methods: The authors estimated nucleated cell counts from reference gene primer amplification. Assay used: immunoSEQ multiplex PCR; TCRdb lists only in-frame clones, some missing. V, J and clone size are taken as reported in that table, and D and trimming were inferred from the DNA itself. The sample lists 40,000 to 50,000 clones; about 77% were seen once. The TCR sequence derives from a woman aged 70-85 years with acute or convalescent COVID-19. The source material was peripheral blood. This chain links TRBV5-1 with TRBJ1-1; D possibly corresponds to TRBD1 (6 bases). This chain's CDR3 is CASSWNTGKAEAFF. The CDR3 DNA is TGCGCCAGCAGCTGGAATACAGGGAAGGCTGAAGCTTTCTTT.